The rows below give T cell receptor beta chains drawn from one sample of a study of blood T cells in healthy people across ages. MiXCR, run by TCRdb on the 5' RACE reads, gives a single entry per CDR3 protein. The sample carries roughly 830,000 distinct CDR3 sequences, 62% recorded once. The sequencing input was blood. Receptors were obtained from a man in his thirties or forties in good health. The CDR3 runs from the conserved cysteine through the conserved F or W. Fields, in order: CDR3 protein, CDR3 DNA, V gene, CDR3 length, clone size, D gene, J gene. D genes are given only for firm matches. Expanded clones are given a class, and other clones once, few, many or no size at all.

CASNWGGGDNEQFF | TGTGCCAGCAATTGGGGGGGAGGGGACAATGAGCAGTTCTTC | TRBV10-3 | 14 | - | TRBD2 | TRBJ2-1
CATLAWGLVGGYSYEQYF | TGTGCCACCTTGGCGTGGGGTTTGGTCGGGGGGTACTCCTACGAGCAGTACTTC | TRBV2 | 18 | - | TRBD2 | TRBJ2-7
CASSLPGFIDTEAFF | TGTGCCAGCAGCTTACCCGGATTCATCGACACTGAAGCTTTCTTT | TRBV7-2 | 15 | - | - | TRBJ1-1
CASSLAGFSAGELFF | TGCGCCAGCAGCTTGGCCGGGTTCAGTGCCGGGGAGCTGTTTTTT | TRBV5-1 | 15 | few | - | TRBJ2-2
CSARDVYPRFHSTDTQYF | TGCAGTGCTAGAGATGTGTACCCACGGTTCCATAGCACAGATACGCAGTATTTT | TRBV20-1 | 18 | once | - | TRBJ2-3
CSAAGETGWTEAFF | TGCAGTGCAGCGGGGGAGACAGGGTGGACTGAAGCTTTCTTT | TRBV20-1 | 14 | - | TRBD1 | TRBJ1-1
CASSWGENTEAFF | TGTGCCAGCAGCTGGGGAGAGAACACTGAAGCTTTCTTT | TRBV7-2 | 13 | few | - | TRBJ1-1
CSARDRGLAADTQYF | TGCAGTGCTAGAGATCGGGGACTAGCCGCAGATACGCAGTATTTT | TRBV20-1 | 15 | few | TRBD2 | TRBJ2-3
CASILGGGGYTF | TGTGCCAGCATTTTAGGGGGAGGTGGCTACACCTTC | TRBV7-9 | 12 | once | - | TRBJ1-2
CSAPQGAPGYTF | TGCAGTGCCCCACAGGGGGCGCCTGGCTACACCTTC | TRBV20-1 | 12 | - | TRBD1 | TRBJ1-2
CASSDAGTGGYEQYF | TGTGCCAGTAGTGACGCCGGGACAGGGGGCTACGAGCAGTACTTC | TRBV19 | 15 | - | TRBD1 | TRBJ2-7
CASSAPDEQYF | TGTGCCAGCAGTGCCCCAGACGAGCAGTACTTC | TRBV25-1 | 11 | - | - | TRBJ2-7
CSARDRDRVLGYEQYF | TGCAGTGCTAGAGATCGAGACAGGGTCCTGGGCTACGAGCAGTACTTC | TRBV20-1 | 16 | - | TRBD1 | TRBJ2-7
CAISESAGPNTGELFF | TGTGCCATCAGTGAGTCGGCAGGGCCGAACACCGGGGAGCTGTTTTTT | TRBV10-3 | 16 | - | - | TRBJ2-2
CSVVPTSGGSEETQYF | TGCAGCGTTGTCCCGACTAGCGGGGGGTCAGAAGAGACCCAGTACTTC | TRBV29-1 | 16 | - | TRBD2 | TRBJ2-5
CASSLPGLGGYTF | TGTGCCAGCAGTTTACCGGGACTCGGTGGCTACACCTTC | TRBV12-3/TRBV12-4 | 13 | once | - | TRBJ1-2
CSTTTGGRTNGYTF | TGCAGTACCACGACCGGGGGCAGGACAAATGGCTACACCTTC | TRBV20-1 | 14 | - | - | TRBJ1-2
CSARTSAAYEQYF | TGCAGTGCCAGGACTAGCGCCGCCTACGAGCAGTACTTC | TRBV20-1 | 13 | - | TRBD2 | TRBJ2-7
CASSPPGQYNSPLHF | TGCGCCAGCAGCCCGCCGGGACAGTATAATTCACCCCTCCACTTT | TRBV5-1 | 15 | - | TRBD1 | TRBJ1-6
CASSRGLAVVQETQYF | TGTGCCAGCAGCCGGGGACTAGCGGTCGTCCAAGAGACCCAGTACTTC | TRBV4-2 | 16 | once | TRBD2 | TRBJ2-5
CASRRAGGQGDTQYF | TGTGCCAGCAGGCGAGCGGGGGGGCAGGGAGATACGCAGTATTTT | TRBV12-3/TRBV12-4 | 15 | - | TRBD2 | TRBJ2-3
CASSLRGATQETQYF | TGTGCCAGCAGCTTAAGGGGAGCGACCCAAGAGACCCAGTACTTC | TRBV7-8 | 15 | - | - | TRBJ2-5
CATSRVRKYTDTQYF | TGTGCCACCAGCAGAGTAAGGAAATACACAGATACGCAGTATTTT | TRBV15 | 15 | - | - | TRBJ2-3
CSVEWQGSGNTIYF | TGCAGCGTTGAGTGGCAGGGCTCTGGAAACACCATATATTTT | TRBV29-1 | 14 | few | - | TRBJ1-3
CSVEAQGTSYEQYF | TGCAGCGTTGAAGCGCAGGGAACCTCTTACGAGCAGTACTTC | TRBV29-1 | 14 | - | - | TRBJ2-7
CASSPDRERHGYTF | TGTGCCAGCAGTCCCGACCGGGAGCGGCATGGCTACACCTTC | TRBV7-2 | 14 | - | - | TRBJ1-2
CSVRGGSLNTEAFF | TGCAGCGTGAGGGGGGGCTCCTTGAACACTGAAGCTTTCTTT | TRBV29-1 | 14 | - | - | TRBJ1-1
CASSQGQATSTDTQYF | TGTGCCAGCAGCCAAGGACAGGCTACTAGCACAGATACGCAGTATTTT | TRBV4-2 | 16 | - | - | TRBJ2-3
CSARELEGAPYRETQYF | TGCAGTGCTAGAGAATTAGAGGGGGCCCCGTACCGAGAGACCCAGTACTTC | TRBV20-1 | 17 | - | TRBD1 | TRBJ2-5
CASSFGALVPNNEQFF | TGTGCCAGCAGTTTCGGTGCGCTAGTACCTAACAATGAGCAGTTCTTC | TRBV12-3/TRBV12-4 | 16 | - | - | TRBJ2-1
CAWSYSDFTDTQYF | TGTGCCTGGAGTTACTCGGACTTCACAGATACGCAGTATTTT | TRBV30 | 14 | - | - | TRBJ2-3
CASSPTGTGSNEQFF | TGCGCCAGCAGCCCCACCGGGACAGGGAGTAATGAGCAGTTCTTC | TRBV4-3 | 15 | - | TRBD1 | TRBJ2-1
CASSFPRLGGYTF | TGTGCCAGCAGTTTTCCCAGGCTGGGGGGCTACACCTTC | TRBV12-3/TRBV12-4 | 13 | - | - | TRBJ1-2
CASSPDDKGYEQYF | TGTGCCAGCAGCCCTGACGATAAGGGCTACGAGCAGTACTTC | TRBV7-2 | 14 | - | - | TRBJ2-7
CSVGHGLLSYEQYF | TGCAGCGTTGGACACGGCCTCCTCTCCTACGAGCAGTACTTC | TRBV29-1 | 14 | - | - | TRBJ2-7
CASGSHRAGGQTYEQYF | TGCGCCAGCGGTTCTCATCGAGCGGGGGGCCAAACCTACGAGCAGTACTTC | TRBV5-1 | 17 | - | TRBD2 | TRBJ2-7
CASSQDRGGAAYNSPLHF | TGTGCCAGCAGCCAAGATCGTGGGGGTGCGGCCTATAATTCACCCCTCCACTTT | TRBV4-2 | 18 | once | - | TRBJ1-6
CASSRQGQPNNEQFF | TGCGCCAGCAGCCGGCAGGGACAGCCAAACAATGAGCAGTTCTTC | TRBV4-3 | 15 | few | TRBD1 | TRBJ2-1
CASSQGTKETQYF | TGCGCCAGCAGCCAAGGTACTAAGGAGACCCAGTACTTC | TRBV4-3 | 13 | - | - | TRBJ2-5
CASSLELADTQYF | TGTGCCAGCAGCTTAGAACTAGCAGATACGCAGTATTTT | TRBV11-3 | 13 | few | - | TRBJ2-3
CAISPGTYNEQFF | TGTGCCATCAGCCCCGGGACGTACAATGAGCAGTTCTTC | TRBV10-3 | 13 | - | - | TRBJ2-1
CASSLGGAGSPLHF | TGTGCCAGCAGTTTAGGGGGGGCTGGCTCACCCCTCCACTTT | TRBV27 | 14 | - | - | TRBJ1-6
CASRELGTGGLINYGYTF | TGTGCCAGCAGAGAGCTGGGGACAGGGGGCCTTATTAACTATGGCTACACCTTC | TRBV7-9 | 18 | few | TRBD1 | TRBJ1-2
CSVDESGANYNEQFF | TGCAGCGTTGACGAAAGCGGGGCTAACTACAATGAGCAGTTCTTC | TRBV29-1 | 15 | - | TRBD2 | TRBJ2-1
CSVLTGVGYGYTF | TGCAGCGTTTTAACAGGGGTCGGGTATGGCTACACCTTC | TRBV29-1 | 13 | few | TRBD1 | TRBJ1-2
CASNRGLVYEQYF | TGTGCCAGCAACCGGGGACTTGTCTACGAGCAGTACTTC | TRBV28 | 13 | - | - | TRBJ2-7
CASSPTGDLGYGYTF | TGTGCCAGCAGCCCTACGGGGGACCTCGGGTATGGCTACACCTTC | TRBV6-6 | 15 | - | - | TRBJ1-2
CASSVDTHSYEQYF | TGTGCCAGCAGCGTAGACACGCACTCCTACGAGCAGTACTTC | TRBV9 | 14 | - | - | TRBJ2-7